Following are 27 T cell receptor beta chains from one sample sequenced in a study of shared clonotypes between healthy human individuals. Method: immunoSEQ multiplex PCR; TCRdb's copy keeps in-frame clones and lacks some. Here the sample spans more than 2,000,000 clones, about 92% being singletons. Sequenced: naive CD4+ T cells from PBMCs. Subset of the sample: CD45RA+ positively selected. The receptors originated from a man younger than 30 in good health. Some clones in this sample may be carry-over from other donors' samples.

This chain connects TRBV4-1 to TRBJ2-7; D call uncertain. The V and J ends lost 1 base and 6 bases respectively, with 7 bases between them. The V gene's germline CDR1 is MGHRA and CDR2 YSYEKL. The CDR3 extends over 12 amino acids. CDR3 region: CASSQVMGEQYF. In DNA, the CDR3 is TGCGCCAGCAGCCAAGTAATGGGCGAGCAGTACTTC.

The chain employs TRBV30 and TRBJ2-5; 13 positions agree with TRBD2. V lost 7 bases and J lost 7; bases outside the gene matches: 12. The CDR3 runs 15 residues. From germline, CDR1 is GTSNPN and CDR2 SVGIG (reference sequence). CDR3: CAFRLAGGDLRTQYF. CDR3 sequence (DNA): TGTGCCTTTAGACTAGCGGGGGGTGATTTGCGGACCCAGTACTTC.

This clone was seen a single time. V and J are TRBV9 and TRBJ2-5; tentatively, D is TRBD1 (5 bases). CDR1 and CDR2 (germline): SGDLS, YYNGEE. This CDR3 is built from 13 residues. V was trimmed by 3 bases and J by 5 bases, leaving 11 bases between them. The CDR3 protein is CASSGTGHETQYF. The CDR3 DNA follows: TGTGCCAGCAGCGGTACTGGACACGAGACCCAGTACTTC.

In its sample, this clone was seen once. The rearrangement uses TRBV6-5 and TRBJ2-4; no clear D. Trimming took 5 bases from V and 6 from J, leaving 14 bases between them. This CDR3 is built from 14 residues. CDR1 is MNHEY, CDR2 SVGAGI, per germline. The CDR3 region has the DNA TGTGCCAGCAGTCCTAGGGATGTCGGAAACATTCAGTACTTC. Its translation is CASSPRDVGNIQYF.

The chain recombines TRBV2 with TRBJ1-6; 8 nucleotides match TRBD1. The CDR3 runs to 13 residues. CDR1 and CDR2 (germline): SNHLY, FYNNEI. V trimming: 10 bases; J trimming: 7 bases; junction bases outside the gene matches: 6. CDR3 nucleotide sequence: TGTGCCACCACAGGGGGTTACAATTCACCCCTCCACTTT. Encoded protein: CATTGGYNSPLHF.

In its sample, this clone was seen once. Here the CDR3 reads CASIFPLWQYF. DNA for the CDR3: TGTGCCAGTATTTTCCCCCTCTGGCAGTACTTC. The chain joins TRBV19 to TRBJ2-7; D ambiguous. The CDR3 length is 11 residues. The V end was cut by 7 bases, the J end by 9 bases, with 13 bases between. Germline-derived CDR1 and CDR2 are LNHDA and SQIVND (reference sequence).

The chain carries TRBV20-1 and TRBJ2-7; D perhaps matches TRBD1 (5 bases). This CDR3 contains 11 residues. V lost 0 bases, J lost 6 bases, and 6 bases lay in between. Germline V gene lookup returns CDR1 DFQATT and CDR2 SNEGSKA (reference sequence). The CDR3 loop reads CSAREQAEQYF. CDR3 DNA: TGCAGTGCTAGAGAACAGGCCGAGCAGTACTTC.

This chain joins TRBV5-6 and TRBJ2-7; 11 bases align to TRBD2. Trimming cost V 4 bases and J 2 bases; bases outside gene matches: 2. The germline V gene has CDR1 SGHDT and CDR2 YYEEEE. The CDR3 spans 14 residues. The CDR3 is CASSAGLAAYEQYF. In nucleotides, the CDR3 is TGTGCCAGCAGCGCGGGACTAGCGGCCTACGAGCAGTACTTC.

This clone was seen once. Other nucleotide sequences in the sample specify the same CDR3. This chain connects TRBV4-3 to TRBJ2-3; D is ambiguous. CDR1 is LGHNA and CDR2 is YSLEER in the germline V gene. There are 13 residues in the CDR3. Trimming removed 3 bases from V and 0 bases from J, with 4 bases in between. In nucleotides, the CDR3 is TGCGCCAGCAGCCAGGTTAGCACAGATACGCAGTATTTT. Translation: CASSQVSTDTQYF.

CDR3 residues: CATTRGRGREETQYF. Written as DNA, the CDR3 is TGCGCCACCACCAGGGGGCGCGGGAGGGAAGAGACCCAGTACTTC. The chain employs TRBV4-1 and TRBJ2-5; D perhaps matches TRBD2 (9 bases). There are 15 residues in the CDR3. V was cut by 10 bases and J by 3 bases, with 21 bases left in between. Germline values: CDR1 MGHRA, CDR2 YSYEKL.

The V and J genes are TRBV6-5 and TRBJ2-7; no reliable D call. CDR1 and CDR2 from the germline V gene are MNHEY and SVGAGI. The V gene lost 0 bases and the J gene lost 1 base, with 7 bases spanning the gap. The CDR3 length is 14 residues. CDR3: CASSYSMGSYEQYF. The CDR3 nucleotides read TGTGCCAGCAGTTACTCGATGGGTTCCTACGAGCAGTACTTC.

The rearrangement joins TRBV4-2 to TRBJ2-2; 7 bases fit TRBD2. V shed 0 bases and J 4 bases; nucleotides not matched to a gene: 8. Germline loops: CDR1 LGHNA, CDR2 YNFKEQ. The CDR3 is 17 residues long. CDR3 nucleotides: TGTGCCAGCAGCCAAGATCGGCTAGCGGAGAGCACCGGGGAGCTGTTTTTT. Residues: CASSQDRLAESTGELFF.

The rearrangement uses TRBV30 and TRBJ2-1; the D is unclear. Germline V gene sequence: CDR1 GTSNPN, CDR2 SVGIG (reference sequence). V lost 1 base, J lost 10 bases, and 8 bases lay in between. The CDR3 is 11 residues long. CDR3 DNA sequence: TGTGCCTGGAGTGAGTCCGGGGAGCAGTTCTTC. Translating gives CAWSESGEQFF.

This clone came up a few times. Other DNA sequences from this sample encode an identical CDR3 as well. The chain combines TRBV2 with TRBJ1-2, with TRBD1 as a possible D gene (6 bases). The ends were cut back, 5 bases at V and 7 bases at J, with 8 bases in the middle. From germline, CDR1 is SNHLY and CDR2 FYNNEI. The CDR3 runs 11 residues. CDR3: CASSLGGGYTF. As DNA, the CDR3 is TGTGCCAGCAGTTTAGGGGGTGGCTACACCTTC.

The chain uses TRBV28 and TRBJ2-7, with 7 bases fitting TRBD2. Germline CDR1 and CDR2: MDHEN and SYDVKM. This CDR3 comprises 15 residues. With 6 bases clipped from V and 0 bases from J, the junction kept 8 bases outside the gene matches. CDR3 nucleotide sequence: TGTGCCAGCAGGCCCGGCGGGGGAAGCTCCTACGAGCAGTACTTC. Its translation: CASRPGGGSSYEQYF.

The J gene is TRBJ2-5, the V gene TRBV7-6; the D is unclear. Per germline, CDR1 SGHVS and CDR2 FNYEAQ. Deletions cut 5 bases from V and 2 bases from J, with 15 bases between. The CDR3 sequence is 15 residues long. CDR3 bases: TGTGCCAGCAGCACCCGGCCTGCGACTCAAGAGACCCAGTACTTC. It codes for CASSTRPATQETQYF.

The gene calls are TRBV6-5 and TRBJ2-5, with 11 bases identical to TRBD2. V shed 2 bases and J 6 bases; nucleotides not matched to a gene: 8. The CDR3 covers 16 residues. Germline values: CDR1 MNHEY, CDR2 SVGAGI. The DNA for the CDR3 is TGTGCCAGCAGTTACCCCCTAGCGGGAGGTTTGCAGACCCAGTACTTC. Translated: CASSYPLAGGLQTQYF.

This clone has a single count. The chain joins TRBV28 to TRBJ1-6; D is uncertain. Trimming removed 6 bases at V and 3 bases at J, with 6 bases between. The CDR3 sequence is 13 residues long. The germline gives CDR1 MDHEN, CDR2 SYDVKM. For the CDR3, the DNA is TGTGCCAGCAGGACGATCTATAATTCACCCCTCCACTTT. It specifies CASRTIYNSPLHF.

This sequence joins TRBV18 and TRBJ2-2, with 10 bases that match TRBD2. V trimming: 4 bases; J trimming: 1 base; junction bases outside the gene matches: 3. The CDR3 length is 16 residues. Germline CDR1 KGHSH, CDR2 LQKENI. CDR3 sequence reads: CASSLGLAENTGELFF. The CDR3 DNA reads TGTGCCAGCTCACTCGGACTAGCGGAGAACACCGGGGAGCTGTTTTTT.

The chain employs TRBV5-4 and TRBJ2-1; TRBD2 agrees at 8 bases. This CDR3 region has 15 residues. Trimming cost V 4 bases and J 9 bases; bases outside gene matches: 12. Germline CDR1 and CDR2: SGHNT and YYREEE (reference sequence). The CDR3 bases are TGTGCCAGCAGCCCGGGGGTAGCGGGACGTGGTGAGCAGTTCTTC. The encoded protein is CASSPGVAGRGEQFF. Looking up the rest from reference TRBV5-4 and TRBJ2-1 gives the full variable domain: ETGVTQSPTHLIKTRGQQVTLRCSSQSGHNTVSWYQQALGQGPQFIFQYYREEENGRGNFPPRFSGLQFPNYSSELNVNALELDDSALYLCASSPGVAGRGEQFFGPGTRLTVL.

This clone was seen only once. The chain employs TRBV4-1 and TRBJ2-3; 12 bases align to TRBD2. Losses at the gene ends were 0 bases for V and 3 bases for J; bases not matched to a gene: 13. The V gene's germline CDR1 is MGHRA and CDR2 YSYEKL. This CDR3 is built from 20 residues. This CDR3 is CASSQEPRLAGGPITDTQYF. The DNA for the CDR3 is TGCGCCAGCAGCCAAGAACCCCGGCTAGCGGGAGGGCCTATAACAGATACGCAGTATTTT.

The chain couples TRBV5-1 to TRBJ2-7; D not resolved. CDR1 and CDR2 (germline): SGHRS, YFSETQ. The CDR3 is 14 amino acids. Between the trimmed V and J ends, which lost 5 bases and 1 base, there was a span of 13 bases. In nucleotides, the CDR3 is TGCGCCAGCAGTATTGTACCCGGATCCTACGAGCAGTACTTC. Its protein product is CASSIVPGSYEQYF. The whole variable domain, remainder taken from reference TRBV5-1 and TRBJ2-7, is KAGVTQTPRYLIKTRGQQVTLSCSPISGHRSVSWYQQTPGQGLQFLFEYFSETQRNKGNFPGRFSGRQFSNSRSEMNVSTLELGDSALYLCASSIVPGSYEQYFGPGTRLTVT.

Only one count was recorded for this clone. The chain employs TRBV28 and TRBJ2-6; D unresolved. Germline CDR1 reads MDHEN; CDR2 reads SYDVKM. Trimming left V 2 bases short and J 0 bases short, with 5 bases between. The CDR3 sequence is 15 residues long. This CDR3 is CASSLVASGANVLTF. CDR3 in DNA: TGTGCCAGCAGTTTAGTCGCCTCTGGGGCCAACGTCCTGACTTTC.

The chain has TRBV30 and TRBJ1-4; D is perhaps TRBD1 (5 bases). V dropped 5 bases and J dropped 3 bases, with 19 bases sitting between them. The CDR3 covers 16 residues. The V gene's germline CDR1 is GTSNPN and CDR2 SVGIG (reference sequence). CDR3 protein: CAWGPPGGWANEKLFF. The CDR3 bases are TGTGCCTGGGGCCCACCTGGGGGATGGGCTAATGAAAAACTGTTTTTT.

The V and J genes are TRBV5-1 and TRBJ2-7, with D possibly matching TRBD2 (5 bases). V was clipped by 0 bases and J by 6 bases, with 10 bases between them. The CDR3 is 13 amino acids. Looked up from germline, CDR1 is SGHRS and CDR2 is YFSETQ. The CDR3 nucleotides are TGCGCCAGCAGCTTGGGGGTAGGGAGCGAGCAGTACTTC. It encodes CASSLGVGSEQYF.

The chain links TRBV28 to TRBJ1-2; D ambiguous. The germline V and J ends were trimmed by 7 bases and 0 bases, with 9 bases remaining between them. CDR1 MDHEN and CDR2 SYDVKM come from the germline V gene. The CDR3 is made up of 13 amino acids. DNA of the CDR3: TGTGCCAGCACCTCAAGACCTAACTATGGCTACACCTTC. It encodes CASTSRPNYGYTF.

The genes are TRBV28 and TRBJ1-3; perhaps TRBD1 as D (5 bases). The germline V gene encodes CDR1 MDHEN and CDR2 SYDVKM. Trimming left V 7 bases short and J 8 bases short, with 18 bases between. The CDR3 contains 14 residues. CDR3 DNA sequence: TGTGCCAGCAAACCCTTAGGGGCAATCGACACCATATATTTT. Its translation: CASKPLGAIDTIYF.